This TCR beta chain came from a study of blood T cell repertoires in COVID-19. Overall study: Acute-phase and convalescent COVID-19 samples originated in the United States, Italy and Spain. Sources were T cells, B-cell-depleted T cells, or PBMCs; the material itself was cDNA or gDNA.

The length of the CDR3 is 15 residues. V lost 6 bases and J 3 bases, leaving 16 bases between the germline ends. In germline, CDR1 is SEHNR, CDR2 FQNEAQ (reference sequence). In the authors' workflow: Amplifying reference gene primers gave estimates of nucleated cell counts. Produced via immunoSEQ multiplex PCR; TCRdb's table is partial and in-frame only. D and trimming come from the DNA, and the V and J calls and clone size come from that table. The profile covers 210,000 or so clones, with about 90% appearing a single time and 1% to 1.5% taken by the ten largest. The specimen sequenced was peripheral blood. This rearrangement joins TRBV7-9 to TRBJ2-3; weak D call: TRBD2 (7 bases). This clonotype was sampled from a young man with acute or convalescent COVID-19. The CDR3 loop is CASRGAGVGTDTQYF. CDR3 sequence (DNA): TGTGCCAGCAGGGGGGCGGGAGTGGGGACAGATACGCAGTATTTT.